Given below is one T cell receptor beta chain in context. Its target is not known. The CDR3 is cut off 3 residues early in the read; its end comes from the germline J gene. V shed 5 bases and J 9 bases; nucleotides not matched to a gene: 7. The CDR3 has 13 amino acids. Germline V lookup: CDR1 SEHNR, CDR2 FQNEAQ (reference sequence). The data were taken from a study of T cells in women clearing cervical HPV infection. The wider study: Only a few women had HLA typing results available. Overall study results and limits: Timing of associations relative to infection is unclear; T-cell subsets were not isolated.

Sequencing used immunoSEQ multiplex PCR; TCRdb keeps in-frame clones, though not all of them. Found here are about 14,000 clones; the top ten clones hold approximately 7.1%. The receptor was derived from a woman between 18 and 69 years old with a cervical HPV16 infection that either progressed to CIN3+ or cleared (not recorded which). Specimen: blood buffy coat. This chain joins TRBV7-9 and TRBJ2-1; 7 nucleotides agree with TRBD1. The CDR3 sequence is CASSRQGRIEQFF. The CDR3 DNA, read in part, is TGTGCCAGCAGCCGACAGGGTCGTATTGAG.